This T cell receptor beta chain was sequenced for a study of T cell changes during pregnancy in multiple sclerosis. The data were produced by immunoSEQ multiplex PCR, yet TCRdb's version contains in-frame clones alone and is incomplete. Seen here are roughly 84,000 clones, approximately 92% observed once, and the top ten hold about 1.4%. This CDR3 is built from 14 residues. After removal of 6 bases from V and 4 bases from J, the junction contained 6 bases not matched to a gene. Per the germline V gene, CDR1 is MNHNS and CDR2 is SASEGT. V and J are TRBV6-1 and TRBJ2-7; 10 nucleotides line up with TRBD2. The sequence was obtained from a female donor in good health, enrolled as a control in a pregnancy study. Sequenced material: peripheral blood, taken in the third trimester of pregnancy. The CDR3 sequence: CASSLAGVEYEQYF. Written as DNA, the CDR3 is TGTGCCAGCAGCCTAGCGGGAGTTGAATACGAGCAGTACTTC.